This TCR beta chain appears in the sequencing data of a study of blood T cell repertoires in COVID-19. Background on the study: Donors in the United States, Italy and Spain gave samples during acute or convalescent COVID-19. Sources were T cells, B-cell-depleted T cells, or PBMCs; the material itself was cDNA or gDNA.

Per the authors' pipeline: Reference gene primers were amplified, and this amplification served to estimate nucleated cell counts. Generated by immunoSEQ multiplex PCR, the TCRdb table keeps only in-frame clones and is missing some. The V and J calls and clone size were taken over from that table, and D and trimming were inferred from the DNA. The sample includes around 70,000 clones, roughly 80% seen only once; the top ten take roughly 18%. The CDR3 length is 15 residues. Trimming removed 3 bases from V and 6 bases from J; junction bases left unmatched: 7. The germline V gene has CDR1 SNHLY and CDR2 FYNNEI.

The genes are TRBV2 and TRBJ1-5; TRBD1 matches at 8 bases. Sample: peripheral blood. This TCR was recovered from a man between 65 and 85 years old who had recovered from COVID-19. The CDR3 region has the DNA TGTGCCAGCAGTGAGGGGCAGGGGGCATTTCAGCCCCAGCATTTT. Its translation: CASSEGQGAFQPQHF.